These 15 T cell receptor beta chains share one sample of origin, sequenced in a study of response to subunit inactivated influenza vaccine (dated by TCRdb to between 2018 and 2020). Receptor libraries were prepared by RT-PCR. Sequencing was performed on an Illumina HiSeq 2500. TCRdb cleaned the public reads at Q25 with fastp, built clones with MiXCR and kept in-frame beta chains. Each CDR3 protein gets just one entry, which takes the most common genes and DNA from the rows behind it. In all, the sample holds about 800,000 distinct CDR3 sequences, and around 20% of those were seen once. The top ten hold 9.5% to 13% of the sample. Sequencing was performed on PBMCs from blood, taken about 5 days after vaccination. These receptors came from a man in his fifties who received an inactivated influenza vaccine. Donor details come from another sample of the same person, matched by shared clones.

J is TRBJ2-1 and V is TRBV30; possibly TRBD2 for D (6 bases). Per germline, CDR1 GTSNPN and CDR2 SVGIG (reference sequence). CDR3 length: 12 amino acids. Trimming left V 4 bases short and J 5 bases short, with 9 bases between. The CDR3 nucleotides read TGTGCCTGGACAGGGAGGAACAATGAGCAGTTCTTC. Its protein is CAWTGRNNEQFF.

The gene calls are TRBV6-1 and TRBJ1-5; 8 bases fit TRBD1. Germline assignment: CDR1 MNHNS and CDR2 SASEGT. The V segment lost 5 bases and the J segment 0 bases; nucleotides outside the gene matches: 9. The CDR3 has 17 amino acids. CDR3 residues: CASSPGQAFNSNQPQHF. CDR3 coding DNA: TGTGCCAGCAGTCCGGGACAGGCCTTTAATAGCAATCAGCCCCAGCATTTT.

This sequence joins TRBV20-1 and TRBJ2-7; tentatively, D is TRBD1 (5 bases). This CDR3 comprises 14 residues. Trimming took 3 bases from V and 0 from J, leaving 12 bases between them. CDR1 and CDR2 from the germline V gene are DFQATT and SNEGSKA (reference sequence). CDR3 loop: CSASKTVNSYEQYF. For the CDR3, the DNA is TGCAGTGCTAGTAAGACAGTGAACTCCTACGAGCAGTACTTC.

This clonotype was seen a few times. V usage is TRBV5-1 and J usage is TRBJ2-3; no firm D call. The germline gives CDR1 SGHRS, CDR2 YFSETQ. Trimming stripped 0 bases from V and 3 bases from J, with 8 bases between. There are 14 residues in the CDR3. The CDR3 here is CASSLAWGTDTQYF. The CDR3 DNA reads TGCGCCAGCAGCTTGGCCTGGGGAACAGATACGCAGTATTTT.

The gene calls are TRBV28 and TRBJ2-1; 10 bases are a match to TRBD2. The length of the CDR3 is 16 residues. With V trimmed by 4 bases and J by 2 bases, 5 bases remained unmatched. Per germline, CDR1 MDHEN and CDR2 SYDVKM. This CDR3 is CASSSVLAGAYNEQFF. CDR3 nucleotides: TGTGCCAGCAGTTCAGTTCTAGCGGGGGCCTACAATGAGCAGTTCTTC.

There are many counts of this clonotype. This rearrangement joins TRBV7-6 to TRBJ2-1, with TRBD2 matching over 7 bases. The CDR3 consists of 15 residues. The ends lost 5 bases at V and 7 bases at J; junction bases unmatched: 11. Per the germline V gene, CDR1 is SGHVS and CDR2 is FNYEAQ. CDR3 DNA sequence: TGTGCCAGCAGCCAGTCCCGGGGCGGGGGTAATGAGCAGTTCTTC. Translated: CASSQSRGGGNEQFF.

J is TRBJ2-2 and V is TRBV5-1; 7 bases align to TRBD1. With V trimmed by 4 bases and J by 5 bases, 2 bases remained unmatched. The CDR3 covers 13 residues. Germline CDR1 SGHRS, CDR2 YFSETQ. The CDR3 loop reads CASSPGQTGELFF. DNA of the CDR3: TGCGCCAGCAGCCCGGGACAGACCGGGGAGCTGTTTTTT.

The chain couples TRBV20-1 to TRBJ2-3, with TRBD2 matching 11 bases. Germline lookup yields CDR1 DFQATT and CDR2 SNEGSKA (reference sequence). The CDR3 is 14 amino acids. Germline trimming cut 5 bases from V and 3 bases from J; bases unmatched to any gene: 4. The chain's CDR3 is CSAGPSGRTDTQYF. Written as DNA, the CDR3 is TGCAGTGCTGGCCCTAGCGGGAGGACAGATACGCAGTATTTT.

This clonotype was picked up many times. This sequence joins TRBV20-1 and TRBJ2-7; 8 bases line up with TRBD2. CDR3 size: 11 residues. Per the germline V gene, CDR1 is DFQATT and CDR2 is SNEGSKA (reference sequence). V shed 3 bases, J shed 9 bases, and the junction held 4 bases outside the gene matches. The CDR3 nucleotides read TGCAGTGCTAGGCAGCGGGAGTTGCAGTACTTC. Protein product: CSARQRELQYF.

The chain carries TRBV7-9 and TRBJ2-3; 7 nucleotides match TRBD2. Germline CDR1 is SEHNR and CDR2 is FQNEAQ (reference sequence). J lost 5 bases, V lost 3 bases, and 2 bases had no gene match. This CDR3 has 13 amino acids. The CDR3: CASSFAGEDTQYF. CDR3 nucleotides: TGTGCCAGCAGCTTTGCGGGAGAAGATACGCAGTATTTT.

The V gene is TRBV12-3 or TRBV12-4, the J gene TRBJ1-1; D remains ambiguous. CDR3 length: 16 residues. V was pared by 1 base and J by 0 bases, with 12 bases between. The CDR3 reads CASSLGILWMNTEAFF. Written as DNA, the CDR3 is TGTGCCAGCAGTTTAGGAATCCTGTGGATGAACACTGAAGCTTTCTTT.

This clonotype was detected a few times. The rearrangement uses TRBV7-9 and TRBJ2-1; 9 nucleotides match TRBD2. This CDR3 spans 16 amino acids. Germline V CDR1 and CDR2: SEHNR, FQNEAQ (reference sequence). The V gene end was trimmed by 5 bases and the J gene end by 5 bases; junction bases not matched to a gene: 10. The CDR3 loop is CASSLPSGVSDNEQFF. For the CDR3, the DNA is TGTGCCAGCAGCCTCCCTAGCGGGGTATCAGACAATGAGCAGTTCTTC.

As to this clonotype: A single base separates this from a much larger clone, so it may be a read error. This chain joins TRBV4-3 and TRBJ1-1; no reliable D call. Germline CDR1 is LGHNA and CDR2 is YSLEER. The CDR3 runs to 15 residues. The CDR3 loop reads CASSLGPGLNTEALF. Here the CDR3 DNA reads TGCGCCAGCAGCCTCGGGCCCGGCCTGAACACTGAAGCTCTCTTT.

The chain carries TRBV24-1 and TRBJ1-1; D possibly corresponds to TRBD1 (5 bases). V lost 9 bases to trimming and J lost 3 bases, with 13 bases between them. This CDR3 is 13 amino acids long. Germline CDR1 is KGHDR and CDR2 is SFDVKD. CDR3 sequence: CATRRELDTEAFF. The CDR3 nucleotides are TGTGCCACCCGCAGGGAATTGGACACTGAAGCTTTCTTT.

V is TRBV28 and J is TRBJ1-5; unclear D gene. CDR1 and CDR2 (germline): MDHEN, SYDVKM. V lost 2 bases and J 6 bases, leaving 11 bases between the germline ends. The CDR3 sequence is 14 residues long. Here the CDR3 reads CASSLIGEVQPQHF. Written as DNA, the CDR3 is TGTGCCAGCAGTTTAATTGGCGAAGTTCAGCCCCAGCATTTT. Supplemented by reference TRBV28 and TRBJ1-5, the full variable domain reads DVKVTQSSRYLVKRTGEKVFLECVQDMDHENMFWYRQDPGLGLRLIYFSYDVKMKEKGDIPEGYSVSREKKERFSLILESASTNQTSMYLCASSLIGEVQPQHFGDGTRLSIL.